This T cell receptor (beta chain) is drawn from a study of lymphopenia after photon versus proton radiotherapy. Findings and limits, study-wide: Larger post-nadir TCR diversity loss correlated inversely with survival in deceased patients. Proton therapy kept repertoires fairly stable, unlike photons, which gained effector/memory cells. After the lymphocyte nadir, photon-treated repertoires showed oligoclonal expansion, especially of CD8+ Temra cells. Survival link was tested only in deceased patients; proton benefit remains a possibility.

Using immunoSEQ multiplex PCR, the repertoire was profiled, and TCRdb retains in-frame clones only, with some absent. The data contain about 30,000 clones, around 94% of them singletons. V was trimmed by 0 bases and J by 5 bases, leaving 12 bases between them. CDR3 length equals 15 residues. Germline V gene sequence: CDR1 SGHTS, CDR2 YDEGEE. In regard to this clone: What it binds is unknown.

This clonotype was sampled from a woman in her 50s with cholangiocarcinoma. V is TRBV5-8 and J is TRBJ1-5; a possible D gene is TRBD1 (5 bases). This sample comprised peripheral blood, obtained from a patient treated with photon-based radiotherapy. The CDR3 sequence is CASSLASQAHQPQHF. CDR3 nucleotides: TGTGCCAGCAGCTTGGCCTCACAGGCTCATCAGCCCCAGCATTTT.